This TCR beta chain was recovered during a study of blood T cell repertoires in COVID-19. Study overall: Nucleic acid was either cDNA or gDNA, and it came from T cells, B-cell-depleted T cells, or PBMCs.

Germline V gene data show CDR1 as LNHDA and CDR2 as SQIVND (reference sequence). CDR3 length: 17 residues. The trim removed 5 bases at V and 6 bases at J, leaving 18 bases unmatched. TCRdb's copy holds only in-frame clones and misses some; the assay was immunoSEQ multiplex PCR. Of about 70,000 clones listed, about 90% were seen once; the top ten hold 9% to 15%. The receptor comes from a human donor in a cohort sampled during active COVID-19. Sample: peripheral blood. This chain links TRBV19 with TRBJ2-7; 8 positions agree with TRBD1. In DNA form, the CDR3 reads TGTGCCAGTAGTTCAATAATCGGAGACAGGGGTGGCGGCGAGCAGTACTTC. Its protein is CASSSIIGDRGGGEQYF. Full variable domain (rest looked up from reference TRBV19 and TRBJ2-7): DGGITQSPKYLFRKEGQNVTLSCEQNLNHDAMYWYRQDPGQGLRLIYYSQIVNDFQKGDIAEGYSVSREKKESFPLTVTSAQKNPTAFYLCASSSIIGDRGGGEQYFGPGTRLTVT.